This TCR beta chain was retrieved from a study of cytomegalovirus exposure and HLA in healthy donors. V gave up 6 bases and J gave up 7 bases; unmatched junction bases: 8. The CDR3 extends over 15 amino acids. The germline V gene has CDR1 MGHRA and CDR2 YSYEKL. Whole-study findings and limits: Later findings reportedly placed an Asian-associated ancestry cluster below the approximately 620-donor mean for N-insertions. One variant, a missense change in DCLRE1C, was linked in a later analysis to TCR beta V- and J-gene trimming. An analysis done earlier found most TCR beta V segments productive about 87% or about 30% of the time.

PCR amplification relied on 60 Vbeta primers (plus 13 Jbeta primers). Authors' processing steps: In a later analysis, of around 83 million unique beta chains, approximately 10 million appeared in at least two donors. Sequencing used immunoSEQ multiplex PCR; TCRdb keeps in-frame clones, though not all of them. For V, J and clone size, that table is used; D and trimming come from the DNA. The repertoire holds 150,000 to 200,000 clones, with 70% to 85% as singletons. Of note for this clone: What it binds is not known.

The receptor was derived from a man between 45 and 60 years old in good health and CMV-seropositive. This chain uses TRBV4-1 with TRBJ2-4, with 11 bases aligning to TRBD2. The sequencing input was PBMCs. CDR3 loop: CASRALGLAVNIQYF. The CDR3 nucleotides are TGCGCCAGCAGGGCCTTGGGACTAGCGGTTAACATTCAGTACTTC.